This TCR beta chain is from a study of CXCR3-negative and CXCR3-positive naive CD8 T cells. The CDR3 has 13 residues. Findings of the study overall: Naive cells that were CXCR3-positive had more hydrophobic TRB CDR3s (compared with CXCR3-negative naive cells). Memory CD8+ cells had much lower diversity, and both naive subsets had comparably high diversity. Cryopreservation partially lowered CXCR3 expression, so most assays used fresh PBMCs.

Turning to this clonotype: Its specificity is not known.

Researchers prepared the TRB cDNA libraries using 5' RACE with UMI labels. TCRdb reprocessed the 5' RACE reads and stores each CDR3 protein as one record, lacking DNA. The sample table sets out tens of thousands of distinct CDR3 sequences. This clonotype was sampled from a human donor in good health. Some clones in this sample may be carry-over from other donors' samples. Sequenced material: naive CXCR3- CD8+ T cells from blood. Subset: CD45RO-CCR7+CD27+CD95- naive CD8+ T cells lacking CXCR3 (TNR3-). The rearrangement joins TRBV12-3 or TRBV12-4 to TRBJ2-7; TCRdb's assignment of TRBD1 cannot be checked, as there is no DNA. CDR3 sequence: CASSDRLSYEQYF.